These T cell receptor beta chains were read from a single sample in a study of T cell responses to AZD1222 COVID-19 vaccine. TCRdb's table, derived via immunoSEQ multiplex PCR, lists solely in-frame clones and lacks some. The table records 95,000 to 100,000 clones, about 90% of them present only once. This sample comprised peripheral blood, obtained on day 0 of AZD1222 vaccination. Receptor source: an adult in good health. Both conserved end residues are part of each CDR3. Fields, in order: V gene, D gene, clone size, J gene, CDR3 protein, CDR3 DNA. A D gene is named only where the DNA matches it firmly. Part of the rows lack a size; the others show once, few, many or a class for expanded clones.

TRBV18,NA,once,TRBJ1-2,CASSPRQGGDYGYTF,TGTGCCAGCTCACCACGGCAGGGCGGCGACTATGGCTACACCTTC
TRBV9,TRBD2,NA,TRBJ2-1,CASSVTSGRARGEQFF,TGTGCCAGCAGCGTGACTAGCGGGAGGGCCAGGGGTGAGCAGTTCTTC
TRBV5-1,TRBD1,NA,TRBJ1-1,CASSLVTGAAPNTEAFF,TGCGCCAGCAGCTTAGTTACAGGGGCGGCTCCGAACACTGAAGCTTTCTTT
TRBV18,TRBD1,NA,TRBJ2-5,CASSRQGARGETQYF,TGTGCCAGCTCCCGGCAGGGGGCTAGAGGAGAGACCCAGTACTTC
TRBV29-1,TRBD1,NA,TRBJ1-1,CSVEVGQGRTEAFF,TGCAGCGTTGAGGTGGGACAGGGGAGGACTGAAGCTTTCTTT
TRBV6-1,TRBD2,once,TRBJ2-4,CASSEEFSGAGAENIQYF,TGTGCCAGCAGTGAAGAGTTTTCTGGAGCGGGAGCGGAAAACATTCAGTACTTC
TRBV19,NA,once,TRBJ1-3,CASSSGNTIYF,TGTGCCAGTAGCTCTGGAAACACCATATATTTT
TRBV3-1/TRBV3-2,NA,NA,TRBJ2-5,CASSQGPAAQETQYF,TGTGCCAGCAGCCAGGGTCCAGCGGCCCAAGAGACCCAGTACTTC
TRBV21-1,NA,NA,TRBJ1-5,CASSKEPRQLNQPQHF,TGTGCCAGCAGCAAAGAGCCCAGACAACTAAATCAGCCCCAGCATTTT
TRBV5-1,TRBD1,NA,TRBJ2-7,CASSSGQGSYEQYF,TGCGCCAGCAGTTCGGGACAGGGCTCCTACGAGCAGTACTTC
TRBV7-3,NA,NA,TRBJ2-1,CASSRPGRNNEQFF,TGTGCCAGCAGCCGCCCGGGACGGAACAATGAGCAGTTCTTC
TRBV19,TRBD1,NA,TRBJ1-5,CASTKQGAGQPQHF,TGTGCCAGTACTAAACAGGGGGCTGGGCAGCCCCAGCATTTT
TRBV10-3,NA,once,TRBJ2-5,CAISESNSQETQYF,TGTGCCATCAGTGAGTCGAATTCGCAGGAGACCCAGTACTTC
TRBV6-5,NA,NA,TRBJ1-1,CASRVTGSYGAFF,TGTGCCAGCAGAGTCACAGGGTCCTACGGAGCTTTCTTT
TRBV6-6,NA,once,TRBJ1-1,CASSYQHLNTEAFF,TGTGCCAGCAGTTACCAACATCTGAACACTGAAGCTTTCTTT
TRBV27,NA,NA,TRBJ2-1,CASSLLVKDNEQFF,TGTGCCAGCAGTTTACTAGTTAAGGATAATGAGCAGTTCTTC
TRBV4-2,NA,NA,TRBJ1-1,CASSPRRGEAFF,TGTGCCAGCAGCCCTCGGAGAGGGGAAGCTTTCTTT
TRBV19,NA,NA,TRBJ1-2,CASSIVQRTNYGYTF,TGTGCCAGTAGTATAGTACAGCGAACTAACTATGGCTACACCTTC
TRBV28,TRBD1,NA,TRBJ1-4,CASSTPGQGRGEKLFF,TGTGCCAGCAGTACGCCGGGACAGGGTAGGGGGGAAAAACTGTTTTTT
TRBV21-1,NA,NA,TRBJ1-3,CASIQTHNHSGNTIYF,TGTGCCAGCATTCAAACTCACAACCACTCTGGAAACACCATATATTTT
TRBV5-1,NA,NA,TRBJ2-2,CASSQPGGELFF,TGCGCCAGCAGCCAGCCGGGTGGGGAGCTGTTTTTT
TRBV6-5,TRBD1,few,TRBJ1-3,CASRGQGRGNTIYF,TGTGCCAGCAGGGGACAGGGCCGGGGAAACACCATATATTTT
TRBV5-1,NA,NA,TRBJ2-2,CASTRVGISTGELFF,TGCGCCAGCACGCGAGTCGGGATTAGCACCGGGGAGCTGTTTTTT
TRBV2,NA,NA,TRBJ2-5,CASRGGQGAQETQYF,TGTGCCAGCAGGGGGGGGCAGGGGGCCCAAGAGACCCAGTACTTC
TRBV27,NA,NA,TRBJ2-3,CASSFGLADTQADTQYF,TGTGCCAGCAGTTTTGGCCTAGCAGATACTCAAGCAGATACGCAGTATTTT
TRBV6-5,NA,NA,TRBJ2-1,CASSYYGGSSYNEQFF,TGTGCCAGCAGTTACTATGGGGGGAGCTCCTACAATGAGCAGTTCTTC
TRBV19,TRBD1,NA,TRBJ1-1,CASSMGQFEAFF,TGTGCCAGTAGTATGGGACAGTTTGAAGCTTTCTTT
TRBV19,TRBD1,NA,TRBJ1-5,CASSSHRGSNQPQHF,TGTGCCAGTAGTAGTCACAGGGGTAGCAATCAGCCCCAGCATTTT
TRBV7-9,NA,NA,TRBJ1-2,CASSTRDGYTF,TGTGCCAGCAGCACCAGGGACGGCTACACCTTC
TRBV6-5,NA,NA,TRBJ2-2,CATTFGQEVTGELFF,TGTGCCACAACGTTTGGGCAGGAGGTGACCGGGGAGCTGTTTTTT
TRBV11-2,NA,NA,TRBJ1-2,CASSFSGQSLLSYTF,TGTGCCAGCAGTTTTAGTGGACAGAGCCTATTGAGCTACACCTTC
TRBV2,TRBD1,NA,TRBJ2-1,CASRGPGQGAGEQFF,TGTGCCAGCAGGGGTCCGGGACAGGGGGCCGGTGAGCAGTTCTTC
TRBV7-6,TRBD1,NA,TRBJ2-7,CASSPSGRDSEIYEQYF,TGTGCCAGCAGCCCAAGCGGAAGGGACAGCGAAATCTACGAGCAGTACTTC
TRBV29-1,NA,NA,TRBJ2-1,CSVVGYNEQFF,TGCAGCGTTGTTGGATACAATGAGCAGTTCTTC
TRBV11-3,NA,NA,TRBJ2-1,CASSLEGSYNEQFF,TGTGCCAGCAGCTTAGAGGGCTCCTACAATGAGCAGTTCTTC
TRBV18,TRBD2,NA,TRBJ2-1,CASSLGLAGGNEQFF,TGTGCCAGCTCACTTGGACTAGCGGGAGGAAATGAGCAGTTCTTC
TRBV11-2,TRBD1,NA,TRBJ1-2,CASSSTGKWGYTF,TGTGCCAGCAGCTCGACAGGGAAGTGGGGCTACACCTTC
TRBV27,NA,few,TRBJ1-2,CASRSTGSVGYTF,TGTGCCAGCAGGTCTACAGGGTCGGTTGGCTACACCTTC
TRBV29-1,NA,NA,TRBJ1-3,CSVGLSGNTIYF,TGCAGCGTTGGCCTCTCTGGAAACACCATATATTTT
TRBV3-1/TRBV3-2,NA,NA,TRBJ2-7,CASTGRGSRDEQYF,TGTGCCAGCACCGGAAGGGGGTCGCGGGACGAGCAGTACTTC
TRBV15,NA,once,TRBJ1-3,CATSRDRGGGNTIYF,TGTGCCACCAGCAGAGACAGGGGCGGCGGAAACACCATATATTTT
TRBV27,NA,NA,TRBJ1-1,CASSSGQNTEAFF,TGTGCCAGCAGTTCTGGACAGAACACTGAAGCTTTCTTT
TRBV20-1,NA,NA,TRBJ2-3,CSADFRDTQYF,TGCAGTGCTGATTTTCGGGATACGCAGTATTTT
TRBV7-2,TRBD1,NA,TRBJ1-6,CASSWDSRNSPLHF,TGTGCCAGCAGCTGGGACAGTCGCAATTCACCCCTCCACTTT
TRBV30,TRBD1,NA,TRBJ1-2,CAWSVHRGRGGYTF,TGTGCCTGGAGTGTTCACAGGGGGCGCGGTGGCTACACCTTC
TRBV28,NA,NA,TRBJ1-1,CASSLDWGKAFF,TGTGCCAGCAGTTTAGACTGGGGGAAAGCTTTCTTT
TRBV19,NA,NA,TRBJ2-7,CASSIGQLAYEQYF,TGTGCCAGTAGTATCGGTCAACTAGCCTACGAGCAGTACTTC
TRBV3-1/TRBV3-2,NA,NA,TRBJ2-7,CASSRQVSYEQYF,TGTGCCAGCAGCCGACAGGTTTCCTACGAGCAGTACTTC
TRBV11-2,NA,NA,TRBJ1-5,CASSLSSSLIFNQPQHF,TGTGCCAGCAGCTTATCGAGCAGTCTTATTTTTAATCAGCCCCAGCATTTT